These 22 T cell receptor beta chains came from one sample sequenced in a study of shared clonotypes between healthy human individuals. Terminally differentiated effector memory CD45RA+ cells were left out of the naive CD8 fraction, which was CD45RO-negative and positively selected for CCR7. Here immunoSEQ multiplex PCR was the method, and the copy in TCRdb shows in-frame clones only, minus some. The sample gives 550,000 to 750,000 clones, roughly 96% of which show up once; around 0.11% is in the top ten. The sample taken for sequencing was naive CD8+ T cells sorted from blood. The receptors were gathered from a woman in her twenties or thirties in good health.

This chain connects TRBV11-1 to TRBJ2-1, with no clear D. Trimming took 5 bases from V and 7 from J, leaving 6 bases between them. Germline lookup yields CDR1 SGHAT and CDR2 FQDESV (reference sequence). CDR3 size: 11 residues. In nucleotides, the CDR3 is TGTGCCAGCAGCGAAACTAATGAGCAGTTCTTC. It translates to CASSETNEQFF.

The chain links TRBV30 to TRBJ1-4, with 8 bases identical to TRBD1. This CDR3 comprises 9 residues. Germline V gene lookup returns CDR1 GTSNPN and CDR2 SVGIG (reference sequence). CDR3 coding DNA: TGTGCGACAGGGGAGGAACTGTTTTTT. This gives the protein CATGEELFF.

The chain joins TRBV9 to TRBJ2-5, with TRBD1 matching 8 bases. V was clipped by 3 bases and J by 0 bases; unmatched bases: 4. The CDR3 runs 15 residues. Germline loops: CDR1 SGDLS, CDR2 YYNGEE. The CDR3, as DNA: TGTGCCAGCAGCGCGTCGGGACAGGACCAAGAGACCCAGTACTTC. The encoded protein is CASSASGQDQETQYF.

CDR3 in amino acids: CATSTPGGQLTGELFF. In DNA, the CDR3 is TGTGCCACCAGCACCCCTGGGGGACAACTCACCGGGGAGCTGTTTTTT. This chain links TRBV15 with TRBJ2-2, with D possibly being TRBD1 (6 bases). The V and J ends lost 4 bases and 4 bases respectively, with 16 bases between them. Germline CDR1 and CDR2: LNHNV and YYDKDF (reference sequence). CDR3 length: 16 amino acids. The variable domain in full, with the rest retrieved from reference TRBV15 and TRBJ2-2, is DAMVIQNPRYQVTQFGKPVTLSCSQTLNHNVMYWYQQKSSQAPKLLFHYYDKDFNNEADTPDNFQSRRPNTSFCFLDIRSPGLGDTAMYLCATSTPGGQLTGELFFGEGSRLTVL.

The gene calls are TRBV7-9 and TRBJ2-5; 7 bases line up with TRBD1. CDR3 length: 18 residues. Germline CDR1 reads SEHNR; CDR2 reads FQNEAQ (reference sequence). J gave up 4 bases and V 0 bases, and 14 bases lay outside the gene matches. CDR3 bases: TGTGCCAGCAGCTTAGCTGCTAGGGGGCTGGGATTTACAGAGACCCAGTACTTC. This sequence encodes CASSLAARGLGFTETQYF.

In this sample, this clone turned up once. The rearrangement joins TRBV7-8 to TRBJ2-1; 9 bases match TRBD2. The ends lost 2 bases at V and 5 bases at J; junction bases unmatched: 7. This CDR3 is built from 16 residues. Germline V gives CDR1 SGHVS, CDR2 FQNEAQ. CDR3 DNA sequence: TGTGCCAGCAGCTTAAGAGCTAGCGGGGAAAACAATGAGCAGTTCTTC. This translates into CASSLRASGENNEQFF.

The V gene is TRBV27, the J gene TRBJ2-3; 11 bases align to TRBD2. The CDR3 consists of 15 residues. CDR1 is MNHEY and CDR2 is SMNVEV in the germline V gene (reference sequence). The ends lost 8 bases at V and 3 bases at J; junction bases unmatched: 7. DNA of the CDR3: TGTGCCAGCGTTCCACTAGCGGGAGTTACAGATACGCAGTATTTT. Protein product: CASVPLAGVTDTQYF.

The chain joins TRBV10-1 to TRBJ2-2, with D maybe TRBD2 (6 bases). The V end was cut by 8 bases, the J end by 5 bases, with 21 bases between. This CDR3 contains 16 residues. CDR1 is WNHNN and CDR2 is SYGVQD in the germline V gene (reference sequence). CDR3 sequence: CASSLTEGGTTGELFF. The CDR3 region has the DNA TGCGCCAGCTCCTTAACGGAGGGCGGAACGACCGGGGAGCTGTTTTTT.

The CDR3, as DNA: TGTGCCAGCAGCCAAGAGGTGCGGGGCTCCTACGAGCAGTACTTC. Protein sequence: CASSQEVRGSYEQYF. This chain uses TRBV4-2 with TRBJ2-7; tentative D call: TRBD2 (6 bases). With 0 bases removed from V and 0 bases from J, the gap between germline ends came to 9 bases. The CDR3 consists of 15 residues. Germline assignment: CDR1 LGHNA and CDR2 YNFKEQ.

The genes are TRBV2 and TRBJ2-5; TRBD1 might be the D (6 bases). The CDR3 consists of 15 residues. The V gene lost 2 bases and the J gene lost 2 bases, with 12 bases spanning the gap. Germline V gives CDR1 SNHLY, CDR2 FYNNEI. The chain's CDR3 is CASSEIDRTQETQYF. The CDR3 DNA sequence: TGTGCCAGCAGTGAAATTGACAGGACACAAGAGACCCAGTACTTC.

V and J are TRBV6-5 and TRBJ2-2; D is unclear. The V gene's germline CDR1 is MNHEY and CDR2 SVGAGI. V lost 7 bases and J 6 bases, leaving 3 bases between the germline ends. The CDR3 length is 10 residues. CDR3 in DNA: TGTGCCAGCATGTCCGGGGAGCTGTTTTTT. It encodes CASMSGELFF.

CDR3 nucleotides: TGTGCCAGCAGCAACCCTCCGAGGTACGAGCAGTACTTC. Translating gives CASSNPPRYEQYF. The V and J genes are TRBV7-9 and TRBJ2-7; D not resolved. This CDR3 region has 13 residues. Trimming stripped 5 bases from V and 4 bases from J, with 12 bases between. The germline CDR1 and CDR2 sequences are SEHNR and FQNEAQ (reference sequence).

The CDR3 sequence is CASSADRGSSPLHF. Here the CDR3 DNA reads TGTGCCAGCAGCGCCGACAGGGGGAGTTCACCCCTCCACTTT. V gene TRBV7-9 combines with J gene TRBJ1-6, with 9 bases identical to TRBD1. Germline CDR1 and CDR2: SEHNR and FQNEAQ (reference sequence). The CDR3 has 14 residues. J gave up 9 bases and V 5 bases, and 5 bases lay outside the gene matches.

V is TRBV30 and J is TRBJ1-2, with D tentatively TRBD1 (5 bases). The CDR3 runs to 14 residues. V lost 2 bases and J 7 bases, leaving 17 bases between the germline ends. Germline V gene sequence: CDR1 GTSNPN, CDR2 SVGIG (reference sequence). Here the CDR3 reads CAWSLGLPGGGYTF. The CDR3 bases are TGTGCCTGGAGTTTGGGACTACCTGGGGGTGGCTACACCTTC. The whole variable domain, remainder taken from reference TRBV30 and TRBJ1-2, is SQTIHQWPATLVQPVGSPLSLECTVEGTSNPNLYWYRQAAGRGLQLLFYSVGIGQISSEVPQNLSASRPQDRQFILSSKKLLLSDSGFYLCAWSLGLPGGGYTFGSGTRLTVV.

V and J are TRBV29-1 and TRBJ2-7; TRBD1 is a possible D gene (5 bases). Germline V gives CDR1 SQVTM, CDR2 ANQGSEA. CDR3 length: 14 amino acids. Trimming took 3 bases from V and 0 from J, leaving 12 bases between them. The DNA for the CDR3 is TGCAGCGTTGAGTTACAGCAGGGCTCCTACGAGCAGTACTTC. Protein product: CSVELQQGSYEQYF.

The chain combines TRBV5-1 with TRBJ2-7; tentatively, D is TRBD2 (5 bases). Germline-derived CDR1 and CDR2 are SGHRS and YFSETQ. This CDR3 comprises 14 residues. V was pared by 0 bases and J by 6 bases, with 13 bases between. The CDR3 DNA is TGCGCCAGCAGCTTGGGTTGGGGAGCCACCGAGCAGTACTTC. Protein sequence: CASSLGWGATEQYF.

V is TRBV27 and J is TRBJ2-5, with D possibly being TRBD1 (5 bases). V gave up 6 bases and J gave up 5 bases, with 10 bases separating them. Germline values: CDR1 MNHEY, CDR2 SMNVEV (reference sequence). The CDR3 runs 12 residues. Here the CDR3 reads CASRNRNETQYF. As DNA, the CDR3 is TGTGCCAGCAGGAACAGGAACGAGACCCAGTACTTC.

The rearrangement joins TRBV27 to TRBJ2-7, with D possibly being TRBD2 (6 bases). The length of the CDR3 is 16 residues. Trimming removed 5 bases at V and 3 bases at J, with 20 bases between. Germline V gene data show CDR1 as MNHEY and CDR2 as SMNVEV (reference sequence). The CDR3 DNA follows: TGTGCCAGCAGTCCCAGTCCCGGGACGGGACTCTACGAGCAGTACTTC. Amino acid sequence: CASSPSPGTGLYEQYF.

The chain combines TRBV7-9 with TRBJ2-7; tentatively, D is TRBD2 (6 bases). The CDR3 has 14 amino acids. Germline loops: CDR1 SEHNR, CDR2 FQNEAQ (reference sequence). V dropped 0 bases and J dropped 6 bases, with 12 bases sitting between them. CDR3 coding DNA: TGTGCCAGCAGCTTAGCACCCGGGGGTGGCGAGCAGTACTTC. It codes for CASSLAPGGGEQYF.

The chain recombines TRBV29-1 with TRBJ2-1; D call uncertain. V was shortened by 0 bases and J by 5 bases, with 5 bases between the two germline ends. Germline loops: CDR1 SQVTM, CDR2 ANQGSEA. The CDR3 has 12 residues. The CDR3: CSVEDRDNEQFF. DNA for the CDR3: TGCAGCGTTGAAGATCGGGACAATGAGCAGTTCTTC.

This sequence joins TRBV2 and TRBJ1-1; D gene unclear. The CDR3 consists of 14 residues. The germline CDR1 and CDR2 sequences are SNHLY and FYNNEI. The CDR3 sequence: CAGERPTPGTEAFF. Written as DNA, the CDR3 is TGTGCTGGGGAAAGACCGACCCCTGGCACTGAAGCTTTCTTT.

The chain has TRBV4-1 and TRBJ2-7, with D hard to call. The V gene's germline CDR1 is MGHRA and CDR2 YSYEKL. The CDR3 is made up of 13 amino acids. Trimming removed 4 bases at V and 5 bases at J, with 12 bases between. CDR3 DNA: TGCGCCAGCAGCCCCCCAGAACTTGACGAGCAGTACTTC. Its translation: CASSPPELDEQYF.